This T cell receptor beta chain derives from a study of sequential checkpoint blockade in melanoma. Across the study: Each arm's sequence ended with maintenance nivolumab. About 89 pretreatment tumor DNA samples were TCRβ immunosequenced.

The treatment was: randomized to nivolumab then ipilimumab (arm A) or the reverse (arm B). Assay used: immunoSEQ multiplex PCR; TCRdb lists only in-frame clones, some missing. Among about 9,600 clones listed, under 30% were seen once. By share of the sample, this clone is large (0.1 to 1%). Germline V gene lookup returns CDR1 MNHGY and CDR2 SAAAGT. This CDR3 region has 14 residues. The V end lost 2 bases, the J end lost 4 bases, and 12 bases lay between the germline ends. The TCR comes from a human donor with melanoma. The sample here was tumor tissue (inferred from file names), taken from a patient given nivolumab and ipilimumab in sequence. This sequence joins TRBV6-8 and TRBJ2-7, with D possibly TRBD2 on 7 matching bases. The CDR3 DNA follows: TGTGCCAGCAGTTACCGGGGGGCTGGATACGAGCAGTACTTC. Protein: CASSYRGAGYEQYF.